This TCR beta chain stems from a study of blood T cell repertoires in COVID-19. Study-wide background: Samples came from the United States, Italy and Spain, spanning acute and convalescent COVID-19. Nucleic acid was either cDNA or gDNA, and it came from T cells, B-cell-depleted T cells, or PBMCs.

Those enrolled in Seattle joined during active infection and were followed longitudinally afterward. Under the authors' procedure: Estimated nucleated cell counts came from reference gene primer amplification. Repertoires were generated with immunoSEQ multiplex PCR, while TCRdb's copy carries only in-frame clones and drops some. That table is the source of V, J and clone size, and D and trimming were worked out from the DNA. Here the sample spans roughly 280,000 clones, approximately 86% being singletons. The sequencing sample was made of peripheral blood. This clonotype was obtained from a woman between 55 and 75 years old with COVID-19, enrolled during active disease.

The CDR3 is CASSSAYEQYF. CDR3 nucleotides: TGTGCCAGCAGCTCAGCCTACGAGCAGTACTTC. The rearrangement uses TRBV7-9 and TRBJ2-7; no reliable D call. The ends were cut back, 4 bases at V and 2 bases at J, with 3 bases in the middle. CDR1 is SEHNR, CDR2 FQNEAQ, per germline (reference sequence). The CDR3 is 11 residues long.